This T cell receptor beta chain was sequenced in a study of PD-L1 blockade in urothelial cancer. Study at large: Males with bladder-origin urothelial cancer constituted about 90% of the roughly 30 patients. T cells numbered a median of approximately 130,000 in the blood samples. At 3 weeks after treatment start (second dose) and again at 6 weeks, blood was analyzed. Findings and caveats of the study: Prediction of better survival came from below-median pretreatment blood TCR clonality.

Generated by immunoSEQ multiplex PCR, the TCRdb table keeps only in-frame clones and is missing some. The table records 55,000 to 85,000 clones, approximately 91% of them present only once. CDR1 SGHAT and CDR2 FQNNGV come from the germline V gene. This CDR3 is built from 15 residues. V was clipped by 1 base and J by 5 bases; unmatched bases: 5. Details on this clone: As yet, its antigen is unknown.

The sample consisted of PBMCs, taken around atezolizumab (anti-PD-L1) treatment. The chain carries TRBV11-2 and TRBJ2-5; 9 positions match TRBD1. The receptor was derived from a man between 60 and 75 years old with urothelial cancer. The CDR3 region has the DNA TGTGCCAGCAGCTTAGTCGGGACAGGGCGGGAGACCCAGTACTTC. This encodes CASSLVGTGRETQYF.